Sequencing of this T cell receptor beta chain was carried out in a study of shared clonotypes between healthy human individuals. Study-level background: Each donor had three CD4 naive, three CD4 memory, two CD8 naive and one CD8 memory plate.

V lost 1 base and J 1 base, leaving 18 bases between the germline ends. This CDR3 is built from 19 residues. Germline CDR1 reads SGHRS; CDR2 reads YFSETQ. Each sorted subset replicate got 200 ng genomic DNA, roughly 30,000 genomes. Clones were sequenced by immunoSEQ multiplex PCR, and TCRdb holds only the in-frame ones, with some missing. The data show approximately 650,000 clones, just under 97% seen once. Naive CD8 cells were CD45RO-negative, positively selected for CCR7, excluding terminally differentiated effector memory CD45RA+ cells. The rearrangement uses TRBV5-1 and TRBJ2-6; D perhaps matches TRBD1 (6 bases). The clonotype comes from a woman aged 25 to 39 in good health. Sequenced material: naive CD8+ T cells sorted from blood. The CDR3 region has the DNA TGCGCCAGCAGCTTGACGAAATCAGGGGTAAATTCTGGGGCCAACGTCCTGACTTTC. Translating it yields CASSLTKSGVNSGANVLTF. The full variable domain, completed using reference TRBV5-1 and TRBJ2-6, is KAGVTQTPRYLIKTRGQQVTLSCSPISGHRSVSWYQQTPGQGLQFLFEYFSETQRNKGNFPGRFSGRQFSNSRSEMNVSTLELGDSALYLCASSLTKSGVNSGANVLTFGAGSRLTVL.